This entry concerns a single T cell receptor beta chain. Its antigen target is currently unknown. Per-nucleotide qualities are absent, and no much larger clonotype sits a single base away. The record originates from a study of OX40 agonist ivuxolimab in advanced cancers. Background for the entire study: Ivuxolimab, which targeted the costimulatory receptor OX40 (CD134), was an agonistic, fully human IgG2 monoclonal antibody. Intravenous ivuxolimab was administered to patients every 2 weeks at six dose levels: 0.01, 0.1, 0.3, 1.5, 3 and 10 mg/kg. Of the approximately 53 patients in dose escalation, 19 had hepatocellular carcinoma, about 15 had melanoma, 9 had renal cell carcinoma and 9 had head and neck cancer. In the dose-escalation cohort, more than 75% of patients were male, and the mean age was roughly 60 years, with a range of roughly 20 to 80. Patients were allowed to have had prior anti-PD-1, anti-PD-L1 or anti-CTLA-4 therapy, and 30% to 40% of the dose-escalation patients had previously received checkpoint inhibitors. Partial responses occurred in three dose-escalation patients: two with cutaneous melanoma and one with hepatocellular carcinoma. The purpose of peripheral TCRbeta sequencing was to test whether ivuxolimab changed TCR sequence diversity and led to clonal T-cell expansion. The monotherapy dose-escalation portion (N of about 47 patients) of the phase I ivuxolimab trial is reported in the paper. Broad study findings and their caveats: Low levels of normalized T-cell clonal expansion were also shown by some nonresponding patients. The antigen specificity of the clonally expanded peripheral T cells was not determined. After ivuxolimab, expanded clones were on average more numerous among CD8+ T cells than among CD4+ T cells. At doses from 0.1 to 3.0 mg/kg, clonal expansion was seen in both CD4+ and CD8+ blood T cells between baseline and week 6. Partial responders in the 0.1-3.0 mg/kg groups had among the lowest normalized peripheral clonal expansion, especially among CD8+ T cells.

Genomic DNA was isolated from the sorted cells so that the TCRbeta CDR3 region could be sequenced. TCRbeta CDR3 regions were sequenced using the immunoSEQ Assay. TCRdb provides this immuneACCESS table in a form limited to in-frame rearrangements. Some clones are lacking; in checked studies, under half of them reflect an unresolved V gene, and why the rest are absent is not known. In this sample the table shows under 25,000 clones, roughly four fifths of which occur a single time. Of the sample, under 4% is held by the ten largest clones. The trial excluded patients who had a history of autoimmune disease or were on systemic immunosuppression. Peripheral blood for TCR sequencing was drawn from every dose cohort at baseline, at cycle 4 day 1 and at cycle 7 day 1. The samples were drawn from a first-in-human, open-label, multicenter phase I dose-escalation trial of ivuxolimab. The trial enrolled adults with locally advanced or metastatic head and neck squamous cell, hepatocellular, melanoma or renal cell carcinoma. Before TCR sequencing, CD4+ T cells and CD8+ T cells from peripheral blood were sorted into separate populations.

V loses 8 bases of germline sequence and J loses 1 base, and the interval between the two ends is 17 bases. Including the terminal cysteine and phenylalanine, the CDR3 comprises 15 residues. The entry retains the CDR3 DNA only, 45 bases that are in frame from base 1. CDR1 and CDR2 are drawn from the germline V gene (reference sequence): MNHEY, SMNVEV. Sequenced material: CD4+ or CD8+ T cells sorted from blood, taken in a trial of the OX40 agonist ivuxolimab. The chain is made from TRBV27 and TRBJ1-1, and the D gene may be TRBD1, 6 bases matching. The sequence came from an adult with an advanced solid tumor such as melanoma, head and neck, liver or kidney cancer. The CDR3 corresponds to CASSRDRRRNTEAFF. The nucleotide sequence reads TGTGCCAGCTCTCGTGACAGGAGGCGGAACACTGAAGCTTTCTTT.